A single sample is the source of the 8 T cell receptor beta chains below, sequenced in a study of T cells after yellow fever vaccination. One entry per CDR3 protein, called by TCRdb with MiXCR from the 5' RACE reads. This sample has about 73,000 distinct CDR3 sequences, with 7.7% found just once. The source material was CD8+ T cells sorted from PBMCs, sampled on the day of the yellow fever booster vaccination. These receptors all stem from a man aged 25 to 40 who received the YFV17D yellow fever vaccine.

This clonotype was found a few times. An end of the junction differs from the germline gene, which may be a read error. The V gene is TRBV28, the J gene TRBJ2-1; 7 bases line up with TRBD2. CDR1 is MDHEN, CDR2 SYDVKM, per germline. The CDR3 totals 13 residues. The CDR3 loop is CATSGGSRNEQFF. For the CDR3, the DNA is TGTGCCACCAGTGGCGGGAGTAGGAATGAGCAGTTCTTC.

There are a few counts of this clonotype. This chain's CDR3 is CASSLEGRSYNEQFF. CDR3 DNA: TGTGCCAGCAGCTTAGAGGGACGATCCTACAATGAGCAGTTCTTC. The chain employs TRBV7-9 and TRBJ2-1; D may match TRBD1 or TRBD2 (5 bases each). Trimming left V 1 base short and J 1 base short, with 8 bases between. The V gene's germline CDR1 is SEHNR and CDR2 FQNEAQ (reference sequence). The CDR3 has 15 amino acids.

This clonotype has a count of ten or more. The CDR3 protein is CASSYSQGNYGGELFF. CDR3 nucleotides: TGTGCCAGCAGTTATTCGCAGGGAAATTACGGCGGGGAGCTGTTTTTT. V usage is TRBV6-5 and J usage is TRBJ2-2; tentatively, D is TRBD1 (5 bases). V lost 3 bases and J lost 7, with 18 bases in between. The germline V gene has CDR1 MNHEY and CDR2 SVGAGI. The length of the CDR3 is 16 residues.

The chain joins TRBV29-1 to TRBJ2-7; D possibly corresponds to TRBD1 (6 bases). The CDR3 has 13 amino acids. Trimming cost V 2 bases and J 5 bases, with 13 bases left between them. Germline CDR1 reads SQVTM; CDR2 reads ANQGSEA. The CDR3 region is CSVEIQGGHEQYF. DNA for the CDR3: TGCAGCGTTGAAATACAGGGTGGCCACGAGCAGTACTTC.

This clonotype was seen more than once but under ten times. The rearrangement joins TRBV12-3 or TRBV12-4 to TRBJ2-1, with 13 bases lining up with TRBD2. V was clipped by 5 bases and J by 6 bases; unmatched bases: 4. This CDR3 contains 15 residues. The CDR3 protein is CASSPGLAGVNEQFF. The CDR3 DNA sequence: TGTGCCAGCAGTCCCGGACTAGCGGGAGTCAATGAGCAGTTCTTC.

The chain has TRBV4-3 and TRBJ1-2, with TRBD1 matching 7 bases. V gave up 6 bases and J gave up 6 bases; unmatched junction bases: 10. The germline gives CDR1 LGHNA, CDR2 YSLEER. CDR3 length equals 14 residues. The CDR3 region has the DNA TGCGCCAGCAGTATATCCGGGACAGCCCATGGCTACACCTTC. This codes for CASSISGTAHGYTF.

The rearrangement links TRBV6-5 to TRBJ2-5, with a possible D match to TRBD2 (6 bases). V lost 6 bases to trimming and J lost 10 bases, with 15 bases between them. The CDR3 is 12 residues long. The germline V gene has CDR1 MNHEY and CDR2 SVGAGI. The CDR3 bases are TGTGCCAGCAGCGTCGGAGGGCCGGACCAGTACTTC. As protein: CASSVGGPDQYF.

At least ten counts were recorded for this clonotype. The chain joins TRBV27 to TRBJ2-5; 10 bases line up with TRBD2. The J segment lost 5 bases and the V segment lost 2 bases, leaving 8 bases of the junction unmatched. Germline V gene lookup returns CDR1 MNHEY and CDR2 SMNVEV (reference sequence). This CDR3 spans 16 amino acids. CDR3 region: CASSLLKAGGPETQYF. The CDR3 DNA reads TGTGCCAGCAGTTTACTGAAAGCGGGAGGGCCGGAGACCCAGTACTTC.